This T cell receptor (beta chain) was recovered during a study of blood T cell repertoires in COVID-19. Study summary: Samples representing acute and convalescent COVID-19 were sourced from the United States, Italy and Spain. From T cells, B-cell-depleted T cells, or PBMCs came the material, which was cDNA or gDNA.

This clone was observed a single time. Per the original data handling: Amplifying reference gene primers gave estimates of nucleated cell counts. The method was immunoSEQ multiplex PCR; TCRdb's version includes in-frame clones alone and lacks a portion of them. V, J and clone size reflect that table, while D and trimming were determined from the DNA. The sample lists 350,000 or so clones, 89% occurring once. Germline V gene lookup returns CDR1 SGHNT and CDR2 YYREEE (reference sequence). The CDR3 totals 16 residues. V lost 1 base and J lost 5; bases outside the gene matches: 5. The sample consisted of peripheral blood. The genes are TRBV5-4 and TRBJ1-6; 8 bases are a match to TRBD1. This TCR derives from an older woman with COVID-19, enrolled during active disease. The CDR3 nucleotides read TGTGCCAGCAGCTTGATGACGGGACAGGATAATTCACCCCTCCACTTT. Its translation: CASSLMTGQDNSPLHF.